This TCR beta chain derives from a study of blood T cell repertoires in COVID-19. Measured with immunoSEQ multiplex PCR; TCRdb has only the in-frame clones, and not every one. This repertoire shows 25,000 to 35,000 clones, roughly nine tenths found once; its top ten account for roughly 9.5%. Sequenced sample: peripheral blood. The TCR sequence derives from a human donor with active COVID-19. The donor label of this sample is uncertain.

In DNA, the CDR3 is TGTGCCAGCAGTGGCAAGGGAGTTCTGGGCAATCAGCCCCAGCATTTT. Protein sequence: CASSGKGVLGNQPQHF. The genes are TRBV25-1 and TRBJ1-5; no reliable D call. Germline loops: CDR1 MGHDK, CDR2 SYGVNS. The CDR3 is made up of 16 amino acids. The V gene lost 4 bases and the J gene lost 2 bases, with 15 bases spanning the gap.